These 22 T cell receptor beta chains originate from one sample sequenced in a study of blood T cell repertoires in COVID-19. Measured with immunoSEQ multiplex PCR; TCRdb has only the in-frame clones, and not every one. The sample shows 70,000 to 95,000 clones, around 96% of them seen only once. Input material: peripheral blood. All receptors come from a human donor with active COVID-19. The donor label of this sample is uncertain.

This clone was observed a single time. This rearrangement joins TRBV6-5 to TRBJ1-2, with D possibly being TRBD1 (6 bases). This CDR3 has 15 residues. V lost 0 bases to trimming and J lost 4 bases, with 12 bases between them. CDR1 is MNHEY and CDR2 is SVGAGI in the germline V gene. The CDR3 region has the DNA TGTGCCAGCAGTTACTCGGGCGGGGGGGCCTATGGCTACACCTTC. Its translation: CASSYSGGGAYGYTF.

V is TRBV4-3 and J is TRBJ2-7; perhaps TRBD1 as D (6 bases). From germline, CDR1 is LGHNA and CDR2 YSLEER. V was pared by 0 bases and J by 0 bases, with 9 bases between. This CDR3 comprises 15 residues. As DNA, the CDR3 is TGCGCCAGCAGCCAAGACCAGGGGCCCTCCTACGAGCAGTACTTC. Translated: CASSQDQGPSYEQYF.

This CDR3 is CASSRDGGRSNYGYTF. CDR3 DNA sequence: TGTGCCAGCAGCAGAGACGGGGGTCGATCTAACTATGGCTACACCTTC. The J gene is TRBJ1-2, the V gene TRBV9; the D gene is possibly TRBD1 (5 bases). Germline V CDR1 and CDR2: SGDLS, YYNGEE. This CDR3 is 16 amino acids long. Trimming shortened V by 4 bases and J by 0 bases, and 16 bases separated the two germline ends.

The CDR3 coding sequence is TGTGCCAGCAGCTCGGTAGCGGGGCAGCGGGGAGATACGCAGTATTTT. This translates into CASSSVAGQRGDTQYF. This rearrangement joins TRBV11-3 to TRBJ2-3, with TRBD2 identical over 8 bases. The CDR3 contains 16 residues. Germline CDR1 SGHNT, CDR2 YENEEA. The V gene end was trimmed by 4 bases and the J gene end by 5 bases; junction bases not matched to a gene: 11.

The gene calls are TRBV14 and TRBJ2-3; TRBD2 matches at 9 bases. V shed 2 bases and J 1 base; nucleotides not matched to a gene: 4. The germline gives CDR1 SGHDN, CDR2 FVKESK. The CDR3 totals 16 residues. The DNA for the CDR3 is TGTGCCAGCAGCCAACGTAGACTAGCGGGCACAGATACGCAGTATTTT. Its protein is CASSQRRLAGTDTQYF.

The rearrangement uses TRBV19 and TRBJ1-4, with D possibly matching TRBD1 (6 bases). This CDR3 contains 16 residues. Trimming removed 6 bases at V and 6 bases at J, with 20 bases between. Germline V gene sequence: CDR1 LNHDA, CDR2 SQIVND (reference sequence). CDR3 bases: TGTGCCAGTAGCCAAGCTGGGGGCTTGAGTCATGAAAAACTGTTTTTT. This sequence encodes CASSQAGGLSHEKLFF.

The gene calls are TRBV5-6 and TRBJ2-1, with D unclear. This CDR3 has 11 residues. V lost 4 bases, J lost 15 bases, and 14 bases lay in between. Germline values: CDR1 SGHDT, CDR2 YYEEEE. The CDR3 nucleotides read TGTGCCAGCAGCAGTGAGGCTGAGACGTTCTTC. Amino acid sequence: CASSSEAETFF.

The rearrangement joins TRBV9 to TRBJ2-7; 10 bases are a match to TRBD2. This CDR3 spans 17 amino acids. V lost 3 bases, J lost 0 bases, and 9 bases stayed unmatched. Looked up from germline, CDR1 is SGDLS and CDR2 is YYNGEE. The CDR3 region has the DNA TGTGCCAGCAGCGATGGAGGACTAGCGGACAGCTCCTACGAGCAGTACTTC. Translating it yields CASSDGGLADSSYEQYF. Full variable domain (missing parts from reference TRBV9 and TRBJ2-7): DSGVTQTPKHLITATGQRVTLRCSPRSGDLSVYWYQQSLDQGLQFLIQYYNGEERAKGNILERFSAQQFPDLHSELNLSSLELGDSALYFCASSDGGLADSSYEQYFGPGTRLTVT.

The chain joins TRBV5-6 to TRBJ1-5; D gene ambiguous. The CDR3 is 15 amino acids. The V end lost 2 bases, the J end lost 0 bases, and 9 bases lay between the germline ends. The germline V gene encodes CDR1 SGHDT and CDR2 YYEEEE. Written as DNA, the CDR3 is TGTGCCAGCAGCTTTTCAGGAAGTAGCAATCAGCCCCAGCATTTT. Translated: CASSFSGSSNQPQHF.

The chain carries TRBV6-2 or TRBV6-3 and TRBJ1-5; D is uncertain. Germline V lookup: CDR1 MNHEY, CDR2 SVGEGT. Trimming pared 2 bases from V and 0 bases from J, leaving 11 bases between. The CDR3 runs 16 residues. Here the CDR3 DNA reads TGTGCCAGCAGTTACCGGAGCGGAACTAGCAATCAGCCCCAGCATTTT. Encoded protein: CASSYRSGTSNQPQHF.

The chain uses TRBV7-2 and TRBJ2-2, with D unresolved. The CDR3 runs 15 residues. Deletions cut 6 bases from V and 4 bases from J, with 15 bases between. The germline V gene has CDR1 SGHTA and CDR2 FQGNSA. For the CDR3, the DNA is TGTGCCAGCAGGCCCCCTCCGACTGTCACCGGGGAGCTGTTTTTT. Translation: CASRPPPTVTGELFF.

The chain uses TRBV6-5 and TRBJ2-7, with D perhaps matching TRBD2 (5 bases). The germline CDR1 and CDR2 sequences are MNHEY and SVGAGI. The CDR3 has 12 residues. V was pared by 5 bases and J by 2 bases, with 7 bases between. CDR3 in DNA: TGTGCCAGCAGTCGAGGGACCTACGAGCAGTACTTC. It yields the protein CASSRGTYEQYF.

This clone was seen a single time. The rearrangement links TRBV6-5 to TRBJ1-1; TRBD1 matches at 7 bases. The V and J ends lost 7 bases and 2 bases, in that order; junction bases with no gene match: 1. The CDR3 length is 12 residues. Looked up from germline, CDR1 is MNHEY and CDR2 is SVGAGI. For the CDR3, the DNA is TGTGCCAGCAAGGGGGCCAACACTGAAGCTTTCTTT. Translating gives CASKGANTEAFF.

The CDR3 reads CASSESRGTFDIQYF. The CDR3 DNA is TGCGCCAGCAGTGAGTCGAGGGGGACATTCGACATTCAGTACTTC. This sequence joins TRBV10-1 and TRBJ2-4, with D perhaps TRBD1 (6 bases). Trimming took 0 bases from V and 8 from J, leaving 14 bases between them. This CDR3 has 15 amino acids. Germline lookup yields CDR1 WNHNN and CDR2 SYGVQD (reference sequence).

The CDR3 reads CASSHDGGLAGREQYF. In DNA form, the CDR3 reads TGTGCCAGCAGCCACGACGGAGGTCTAGCGGGACGGGAGCAGTACTTC. The chain is built from TRBV7-2 and TRBJ2-7, with TRBD2 matching 9 bases. This CDR3 has 16 residues. Germline V gene sequence: CDR1 SGHTA, CDR2 FQGNSA. Losses at the gene ends were 5 bases for V and 7 bases for J; bases not matched to a gene: 15.

The sample holds one count of this clone. This chain connects TRBV28 to TRBJ1-6; D gene ambiguous. V was trimmed by 7 bases and J by 10 bases, leaving 11 bases between them. The CDR3 covers 12 residues. Germline V gene lookup returns CDR1 MDHEN and CDR2 SYDVKM. This CDR3 is CASTDKLSPLHF. CDR3 bases: TGTGCCAGCACCGACAAACTGTCACCCCTCCACTTT.

This chain joins TRBV7-9 and TRBJ2-2; 10 nucleotides line up with TRBD2. V lost 3 bases to trimming and J lost 4 bases; unmatched junction nucleotides: 2. Germline values: CDR1 SEHNR, CDR2 FQNEAQ (reference sequence). The length of the CDR3 is 15 residues. The chain's CDR3 is CASSFLAGVTGELFF. The CDR3 DNA follows: TGTGCCAGCAGCTTCCTAGCGGGAGTCACCGGGGAGCTGTTTTTT. The full variable domain, its missing parts supplied by reference TRBV7-9 and TRBJ2-2, is DTGVSQNPRHKITKRGQNVTFRCDPISEHNRLYWYRQTLGQGPEFLTYFQNEAQLEKSRLLSDRFSAERPKGSFSTLEIQRTEQGDSAMYLCASSFLAGVTGELFFGEGSRLTVL.

The chain employs TRBV7-9 and TRBJ1-6; 9 bases fit TRBD1. Germline loops: CDR1 SEHNR, CDR2 FQNEAQ (reference sequence). The CDR3 has 15 residues. The V and J ends lost 5 bases and 8 bases, in that order; junction bases with no gene match: 7. CDR3 bases: TGTGCCAGCAGCAGGAGGGGACAGGGTGATTCACCCCTCCACTTT. This sequence encodes CASSRRGQGDSPLHF.

The rearrangement links TRBV6-6 to TRBJ2-5; 9 bases are shared with TRBD1. Per germline, CDR1 MNHNY and CDR2 SVGAGI (reference sequence). The V and J ends lost 7 bases and 1 base, in that order; junction bases with no gene match: 7. There are 15 residues in the CDR3. CDR3 nucleotides: TGTGCCAGCACCACCGGGACAGGGATCCAAGAGACCCAGTACTTC. Encoded protein: CASTTGTGIQETQYF.

This chain connects TRBV11-2 to TRBJ1-4; no reliable D call. The CDR3 is made up of 12 amino acids. Germline V gene sequence: CDR1 SGHAT, CDR2 FQNNGV. Trimming removed 3 bases at V and 7 bases at J, with 6 bases between. The CDR3: CASSFTVEKLFF. For the CDR3, the DNA is TGTGCCAGCAGCTTTACTGTTGAAAAACTGTTTTTT.

Here the CDR3 DNA reads TGTGCCAGCAGCCACGGACAGCGGCACTCACCCCTCCACTTT. Translating it yields CASSHGQRHSPLHF. The V call is TRBV3-1 (or the pseudogene TRBV3-2), the J call TRBJ1-6, with D tentatively TRBD1 (6 bases). CDR1 and CDR2 from the germline V gene are LGHDT and YNNKEL (reference sequence). V shed 3 bases and J shed 10 bases, with 13 bases lying between them. The length of the CDR3 is 14 residues.

The chain employs TRBV6-6 and TRBJ2-2; 7 positions match TRBD2. This CDR3 region has 14 residues. The germline gives CDR1 MNHNY, CDR2 SVGAGI (reference sequence). The trim removed 5 bases at V and 2 bases at J, leaving 2 bases unmatched. CDR3 loop: CASSSGDNTGELFF. CDR3 bases: TGTGCCAGCAGTAGCGGGGACAACACCGGGGAGCTGTTTTTT.